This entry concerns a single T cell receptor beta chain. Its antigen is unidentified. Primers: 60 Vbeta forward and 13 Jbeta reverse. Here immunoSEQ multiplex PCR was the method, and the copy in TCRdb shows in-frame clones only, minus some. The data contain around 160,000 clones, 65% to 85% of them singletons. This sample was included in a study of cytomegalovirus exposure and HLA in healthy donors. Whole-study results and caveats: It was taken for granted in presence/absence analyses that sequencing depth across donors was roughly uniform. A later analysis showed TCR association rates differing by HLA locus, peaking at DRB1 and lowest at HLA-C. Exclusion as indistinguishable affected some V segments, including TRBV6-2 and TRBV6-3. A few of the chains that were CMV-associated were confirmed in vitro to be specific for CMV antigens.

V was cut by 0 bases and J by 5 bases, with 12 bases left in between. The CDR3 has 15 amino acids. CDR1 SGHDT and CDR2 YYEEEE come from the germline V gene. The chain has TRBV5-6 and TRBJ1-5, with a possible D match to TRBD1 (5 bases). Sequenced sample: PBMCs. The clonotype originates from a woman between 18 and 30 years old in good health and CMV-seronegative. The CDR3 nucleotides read TGTGCCAGCAGCTTGGATGGCCAGGGCGATCAGCCCCAGCATTTT. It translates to CASSLDGQGDQPQHF.